The next 9 T cell receptor beta chains were all read from a single sample in a study of T cell responses to AZD1222 COVID-19 vaccine. Only in-frame clones appear in the TCRdb table, and some are missing; sequencing was by immunoSEQ multiplex PCR. The top ten clones hold over 1.2% of a sample with 120,000 or so clones, approximately 86% of them seen once. Sequencing was performed on peripheral blood, taken on day 0 of AZD1222 vaccination. The receptors originated from an adult in good health.

The rearrangement joins TRBV4-1 to TRBJ2-7; TRBD1 might be the D (6 bases). The CDR3 has 14 residues. The germline CDR1 and CDR2 sequences are MGHRA and YSYEKL. Trimming shortened V by 4 bases and J by 7 bases, and 17 bases separated the two germline ends. CDR3 amino acids: CASSRTPSGDEQYF. In DNA, the CDR3 is TGCGCCAGCAGCCGAACTCCGTCAGGGGATGAGCAGTACTTC.

CDR3 DNA sequence: TGTGCCAGCAGTAGACAGAGTCACGAGCAGTACTTC. Its translation: CASSRQSHEQYF. The chain couples TRBV6-5 to TRBJ2-7, with D possibly TRBD1 on 5 matching bases. The V and J ends lost 5 bases and 5 bases respectively, with 10 bases between them. The CDR3 length is 12 residues. Germline CDR1 MNHEY, CDR2 SVGAGI.

The CDR3 bases are TGTGCCAGCAGCCAAGATACGGGCTCTGGAAACACCATATATTTT. Its protein product is CASSQDTGSGNTIYF. The J gene is TRBJ1-3, the V gene TRBV3-1 (or the pseudogene TRBV3-2); no clear D gene. The CDR3 is 15 residues long. The V gene lost 0 bases and the J gene lost 0 bases, with 6 bases spanning the gap. CDR1 LGHDT and CDR2 YNNKEL come from the germline V gene (reference sequence).

V and J are TRBV12-3 or TRBV12-4 and TRBJ2-1; D ambiguous. V lost 5 bases to trimming and J lost 10 bases, with 9 bases between them. The CDR3 length is 11 residues. This CDR3 is CASSLVGEQFF. DNA for the CDR3: TGTGCCAGCAGTCTGGTGGGGGAGCAGTTCTTC.

V and J are TRBV30 and TRBJ1-5, with a possible D match to TRBD1 (5 bases). This CDR3 has 16 amino acids. The V end was cut by 1 base, the J end by 2 bases, with 15 bases between. CDR1 is GTSNPN, CDR2 SVGIG, per germline (reference sequence). CDR3 nucleotide sequence: TGTGCCTGGAGTGCGGGACTCTCGACGGGCAATCAGCCCCAGCATTTT. Its protein is CAWSAGLSTGNQPQHF.

This chain connects TRBV24-1 to TRBJ2-2, with TRBD2 identical over 8 bases. Germline values: CDR1 KGHDR, CDR2 SFDVKD. V was pared by 5 bases and J by 3 bases, with 1 base of the junction left unmatched. The CDR3 has 14 amino acids. CDR3 sequence: CATSGAGDTGELFF. Written as DNA, the CDR3 is TGTGCCACCAGTGGAGCGGGGGACACCGGGGAGCTGTTTTTT.

J is TRBJ2-7 and V is TRBV7-2, with D possibly matching TRBD1 (5 bases). The CDR3 covers 14 residues. CDR1 and CDR2 (germline): SGHTA, FQGNSA. The ends were cut back, 5 bases at V and 0 bases at J, with 11 bases in the middle. The CDR3 sequence: CASSQGVGSYEQYF. The CDR3 nucleotides are TGTGCCAGCAGCCAAGGGGTGGGCTCCTACGAGCAGTACTTC.

The chain has TRBV19 and TRBJ1-1; 8 bases map to TRBD1. Germline V lookup: CDR1 LNHDA, CDR2 SQIVND (reference sequence). The CDR3 spans 17 residues. Trimming at V came to 7 bases and at J to 1 base, leaving 14 bases not matched to a gene. The CDR3 spells CASNKVVETGGNTEAFF. DNA for the CDR3: TGTGCCAGTAACAAGGTGGTTGAAACAGGGGGGAACACTGAAGCTTTCTTT.

This chain joins TRBV6-5 and TRBJ1-2; D is undetermined. CDR1 MNHEY and CDR2 SVGAGI come from the germline V gene. Trimming left V 7 bases short and J 1 base short, with 10 bases between. The CDR3 is 13 amino acids. This chain's CDR3 is CASTPQVNYGYTF. The CDR3 DNA follows: TGTGCCAGCACCCCCCAGGTTAACTATGGCTACACCTTC.